These 26 T cell receptor beta chains share one sample of origin, sequenced in a study of T cells generated in artificial thymic organoids. Semi-nested PCR with reverse primers in the TRAC or TRBC constant regions amplified each chain separately. TCRdb re-called the 5' RACE reads through MiXCR, storing one row per CDR3 protein. The sample has about 8,500 distinct CDR3 sequences, about 16% seen once; the top ten hold under 1.5%. Sequencing was done on a sample of naive CD8+ T cells from the thymus. This sample's subset: CD3+TCRalphabeta+CD8SP T cells; for blood, CD45RO-CCR7+ naive CD8+ T cells. The source of these receptors is a human donor who gave cord blood stem cells for thymic organoid culture, a cardiac surgery patient who gave postnatal thymus, or a blood donor (not recorded which).

This clonotype was counted between two and nine times. The rearrangement uses TRBV28 and TRBJ1-5, with 9 bases aligning to TRBD1. The CDR3 is made up of 15 amino acids. Germline trimming cut 5 bases from V and 6 bases from J; bases unmatched to any gene: 8. Germline loops: CDR1 MDHEN, CDR2 SYDVKM. CDR3 nucleotide sequence: TGTGCCAGCAGTCCCGAACAGGGGGCATCTCAGCCCCAGCATTTT. As protein: CASSPEQGASQPQHF.

This clonotype qualifies as medium-sized. The chain joins TRBV28 to TRBJ1-4, with D perhaps TRBD1 (6 bases). Trimming took 4 bases from V and 5 from J, leaving 14 bases between them. The CDR3 has 15 residues. Per germline, CDR1 MDHEN and CDR2 SYDVKM. In nucleotides, the CDR3 is TGTGCCAGCAGTTACAGGGAGGGGCGGAATGAAAAACTGTTTTTT. Its protein is CASSYREGRNEKLFF.

This clonotype is classed as medium-sized (0.01 to 0.1%). CDR3 in amino acids: CAISEGLAISYEQYF. In nucleotides, the CDR3 is TGTGCCATCAGTGAGGGACTAGCAATCTCCTACGAGCAGTACTTC. The chain links TRBV10-3 to TRBJ2-7; TRBD2 agrees at 8 bases. Germline lookup yields CDR1 ENHRY and CDR2 SYGVKD. V trimming: 2 bases; J trimming: 0 bases; junction bases outside the gene matches: 3. The CDR3 length is 15 residues.

This chain uses TRBV27 with TRBJ1-1, with 7 bases lining up with TRBD1. This CDR3 contains 15 residues. Unmatched junction bases numbered 6, after V lost 5 bases and J lost 0 bases. CDR1 is MNHEY and CDR2 is SMNVEV in the germline V gene (reference sequence). Here the CDR3 DNA reads TGTGCCAGCAGTCCAGAGACAGGGTTGAACACTGAAGCTTTCTTT. Amino acid sequence: CASSPETGLNTEAFF.

This clonotype came up a few times. V gene TRBV28 combines with J gene TRBJ2-1; no clear D gene. V was shortened by 3 bases and J by 10 bases, with 10 bases between the two germline ends. In germline, CDR1 is MDHEN, CDR2 SYDVKM. The CDR3 sequence is 12 residues long. The CDR3 sequence is CASSFRPQEQFF. As DNA, the CDR3 is TGTGCCAGCAGTTTTAGGCCCCAGGAGCAGTTCTTC.

This clonotype was found a few times. The gene calls are TRBV5-1 and TRBJ2-7; D may be TRBD1 (6 bases). Germline V gene sequence: CDR1 SGHRS, CDR2 YFSETQ. The CDR3 is 15 residues long. V was pared by 4 bases and J by 2 bases, with 16 bases between. This CDR3 is CASSLMPGVTYEQYF. CDR3 DNA: TGCGCCAGCAGCCTGATGCCAGGGGTTACCTACGAGCAGTACTTC.

This sequence joins TRBV2 and TRBJ2-7; D might be TRBD1 or TRBD2, each matching 5 bases. The CDR3 contains 14 residues. V lost 8 bases and J 1 base, leaving 15 bases between the germline ends. Germline V CDR1 and CDR2: SNHLY, FYNNEI. CDR3 sequence reads: CASSGRHVSYEQYF. Here the CDR3 DNA reads TGTGCCAGCTCAGGGAGACACGTTTCCTACGAGCAGTACTTC. The full variable domain, its missing parts supplied by reference TRBV2 and TRBJ2-7, is EPEVTQTPSHQVTQMGQEVILRCVPISNHLYFYWYRQILGQKVEFLVSFYNNEISEKSEIFDDQFSVERPDGSNFTLKIRSTKLEDSAMYFCASSGRHVSYEQYFGPGTRLTVT.

Concerning this clonotype: Being one base from a much bigger clone, this may be a read error. The V and J genes are TRBV19 and TRBJ2-5; D not resolved. V gave up 10 bases and J gave up 7 bases, with 19 bases separating them. The CDR3 runs to 13 residues. The germline gives CDR1 LNHDA, CDR2 SQIVND (reference sequence). CDR3 region: CATKRLEEGTQYF. The CDR3 DNA is TGTGCCACCAAAAGGCTCGAAGAAGGGACCCAGTACTTC.

The chain joins TRBV10-3 to TRBJ1-1, with D tentatively TRBD1 (5 bases). Trimming cost V 2 bases and J 6 bases, with 22 bases left between them. CDR3 length: 17 amino acids. Germline lookup yields CDR1 ENHRY and CDR2 SYGVKD. The CDR3 spells CAISELPTVAGIAEAFF. The CDR3 region has the DNA TGTGCCATCAGTGAGCTACCCACGGTGGCAGGGATCGCTGAAGCTTTCTTT.

By sample fraction, this clonotype is medium-sized. This rearrangement joins TRBV27 to TRBJ2-7, with D tentatively TRBD1 (6 bases). Germline CDR1 and CDR2: MNHEY and SMNVEV (reference sequence). The CDR3 has 13 residues. Trimming stripped 4 bases from V and 1 base from J, with 8 bases between. The CDR3 nucleotides read TGTGCCAGCAGTTGGACAGTTTCCTACGAGCAGTACTTC. Translated, it gives CASSWTVSYEQYF.

This clonotype occurred many times. The chain employs TRBV6-5 and TRBJ2-3; 7 bases fit TRBD1. Per the germline V gene, CDR1 is MNHEY and CDR2 is SVGAGI. The CDR3 totals 16 residues. The V and J ends lost 5 bases and 0 bases, in that order; junction bases with no gene match: 8. The CDR3 spells CASSISRTGSTDTQYF. The CDR3 DNA reads as TGTGCCAGCAGTATCAGTCGGACAGGTAGCACAGATACGCAGTATTTT.

Only a few counts were recorded for this clonotype. The CDR3, as DNA: TGTGCCAGCAGCAATAGCGGACAGGGTGCACCCCTCCACTTT. Translation gives CASSNSGQGAPLHF. The chain couples TRBV5-5 to TRBJ1-6; TRBD1 agrees at 8 bases. J was trimmed by 11 bases and V by 4 bases; bases with no gene match: 8. Germline CDR1 SGHKS, CDR2 YYEKEE (reference sequence). The CDR3 length is 14 residues.

This clonotype appeared many times. This chain joins TRBV7-2 and TRBJ2-7, with a weak D call TRBD1 (6 bases). V lost 1 base, J lost 5 bases, and 12 bases lay in between. The CDR3 is 14 amino acids. The germline V gene has CDR1 SGHTA and CDR2 FQGNSA. CDR3 loop: CASSLVWGLDEQYF. CDR3 DNA: TGTGCCAGCAGCTTAGTTTGGGGGCTGGACGAGCAGTACTTC.

In its sample, this clonotype ranks as medium-sized. This chain connects TRBV6-5 to TRBJ2-3; the D gene is possibly TRBD1 (6 bases). Trimming pared 5 bases from V and 3 bases from J, leaving 15 bases between. The CDR3 covers 15 residues. Germline V gives CDR1 MNHEY, CDR2 SVGAGI. This chain's CDR3 is CASSPLNRVTDTQYF. The CDR3 DNA follows: TGTGCCAGCAGTCCACTCAACAGGGTTACAGATACGCAGTATTTT.

This clonotype qualifies as medium-sized. The chain uses TRBV29-1 and TRBJ2-1; 9 nucleotides align to TRBD2. The trim removed 3 bases at V and 8 bases at J, leaving 8 bases unmatched. CDR3 length: 14 residues. Per the germline V gene, CDR1 is SQVTM and CDR2 is ANQGSEA. CDR3 in DNA: TGCAGCGTTGAGGTCGTAGCGGGAGAGGATGAGCAGTTCTTC. Translated, it gives CSVEVVAGEDEQFF.

This clonotype is medium-sized (0.01 to 0.1%) within its sample. The chain couples TRBV7-3 to TRBJ2-1, with D maybe TRBD2 (6 bases). This CDR3 region has 13 residues. V was shortened by 2 bases and J by 7 bases, with 9 bases between the two germline ends. Germline CDR1 is SGHTA and CDR2 is FQGTGA. The CDR3 region is CASSLSGTNEQFF. The CDR3 DNA sequence: TGTGCCAGCAGCTTATCAGGGACTAATGAGCAGTTCTTC.

Sample share makes this clonotype medium-sized. This chain joins TRBV10-3 and TRBJ1-5; maybe TRBD1 (5 bases). The CDR3 length is 14 residues. V lost 0 bases, J lost 5 bases, and 8 bases lay in between. Germline CDR1 reads ENHRY; CDR2 reads SYGVKD. The CDR3 protein is CAISESPGYQPQHF. CDR3 nucleotides: TGTGCCATCAGTGAGTCCCCAGGGTATCAGCCCCAGCATTTT.

Of note for this clonotype: A much bigger clone sits one base away, suggesting this may be a read error. The V gene is TRBV27, the J gene TRBJ2-6; TRBD1 agrees at 8 bases. Germline V gene lookup returns CDR1 MNHEY and CDR2 SMNVEV (reference sequence). J lost 0 bases, V lost 6 bases, and 7 bases had no gene match. The length of the CDR3 is 17 residues. The CDR3: CASRPRTGNSGANVLTF. CDR3 in DNA: TGTGCCAGCAGACCCCGGACAGGGAACTCTGGGGCCAACGTCCTGACTTTC. Drawing the rest from reference TRBV27 and TRBJ2-6, the complete variable domain is EAQVTQNPRYLITVTGKKLTVTCSQNMNHEYMSWYRQDPGLGLRQIYYSMNVEVTDKGDVPEGYKVSRKEKRNFPLILESPSPNQTSLYFCASRPRTGNSGANVLTFGAGSRLTVL.

This clonotype was detected a few times. A much larger clone is a single base away; this may be a read error. The chain joins TRBV10-2 to TRBJ2-1; D perhaps matches TRBD1 (6 bases). With 0 bases removed from V and 1 base from J, the gap between germline ends came to 19 bases. CDR1 is WSHSY and CDR2 is SAAADI in the germline V gene. The CDR3 has 19 amino acids. DNA of the CDR3: TGCGCCAGCAGTGAGTCCCGAACAGGGACCCCATATTCCTACAATGAGCAGTTCTTC. Its protein product is CASSESRTGTPYSYNEQFF.

By its share, this clonotype is medium-sized. This chain joins TRBV11-3 and TRBJ2-7, with 7 bases lining up with TRBD2. The J segment lost 4 bases and the V segment lost 1 base, leaving 7 bases of the junction unmatched. Germline lookup yields CDR1 SGHNT and CDR2 YENEEA. The CDR3 has 15 amino acids. CDR3 coding DNA: TGTGCCAGCAGCTTAGGCCCTACTAGCGTGTACGAGCAGTACTTC. Translated: CASSLGPTSVYEQYF.

This clonotype is termed medium-sized. J is TRBJ1-2 and V is TRBV4-2, with D unresolved. V gave up 3 bases and J gave up 0 bases, with 17 bases separating them. The germline V gene encodes CDR1 LGHNA and CDR2 YNFKEQ. The CDR3 length is 17 residues. The CDR3 region has the DNA TGTGCCAGCAGCCAGGGCGCACGGATCGGTTCTAACTATGGCTACACCTTC. Amino acids: CASSQGARIGSNYGYTF.

V is TRBV6-5 and J is TRBJ1-4, with D maybe TRBD1 (5 bases). The CDR3 has 14 amino acids. V lost 7 bases and J 0 bases, leaving 9 bases between the germline ends. CDR1 is MNHEY and CDR2 is SVGAGI in the germline V gene. CDR3 region: CASTDSATNEKLFF. The CDR3 nucleotides read TGTGCCAGCACCGACAGTGCAACTAATGAAAAACTGTTTTTT.

By share, this clonotype ranks as medium-sized. CDR3 amino acids: CASSLGTEAFF. CDR3 bases: TGTGCCAGCAGTTTAGGCACTGAAGCTTTCTTT. The chain carries TRBV12-3 or TRBV12-4 and TRBJ1-1, with D uncertain. Trimming stripped 1 base from V and 4 bases from J, with 1 base between. The CDR3 runs to 11 residues.

This clonotype has at least ten counts. V and J are TRBV5-8 and TRBJ1-1, with a tentative D call TRBD1 (5 bases). Trimming removed 4 bases from V and 5 bases from J, with 12 bases in between. This CDR3 region has 13 residues. Germline lookup yields CDR1 SGHTS and CDR2 YDEGEE. The CDR3 loop is CASSLTGGTEAFF. As DNA, the CDR3 is TGTGCCAGCAGCCTCACGGGGGGGACTGAAGCTTTCTTT.

This clonotype was seen only a few times. V gene TRBV20-1 combines with J gene TRBJ2-1; D might be TRBD1 (5 bases). V lost 7 bases and J lost 4, with 17 bases in between. The CDR3 has 14 residues. Germline V gene data show CDR1 as DFQATT and CDR2 as SNEGSKA (reference sequence). CDR3 nucleotide sequence: TGCAGTGTCAGGGATTCAACCTCGTACAATGAGCAGTTCTTC. Its protein product is CSVRDSTSYNEQFF.

A few counts support this clonotype. This may arise from a read error, as a much more abundant clone is one base away. This chain links TRBV6-5 with TRBJ2-3; 10 bases match TRBD1. This CDR3 has 17 residues. Per germline, CDR1 MNHEY and CDR2 SVGAGI. CDR3 residues: CASSSPTGQGESDAQYF. Written as DNA, the CDR3 is TGTGCCAGCAGTTCCCCAACCGGACAGGGGGAGTCAGATGCGCAGTATTTT.